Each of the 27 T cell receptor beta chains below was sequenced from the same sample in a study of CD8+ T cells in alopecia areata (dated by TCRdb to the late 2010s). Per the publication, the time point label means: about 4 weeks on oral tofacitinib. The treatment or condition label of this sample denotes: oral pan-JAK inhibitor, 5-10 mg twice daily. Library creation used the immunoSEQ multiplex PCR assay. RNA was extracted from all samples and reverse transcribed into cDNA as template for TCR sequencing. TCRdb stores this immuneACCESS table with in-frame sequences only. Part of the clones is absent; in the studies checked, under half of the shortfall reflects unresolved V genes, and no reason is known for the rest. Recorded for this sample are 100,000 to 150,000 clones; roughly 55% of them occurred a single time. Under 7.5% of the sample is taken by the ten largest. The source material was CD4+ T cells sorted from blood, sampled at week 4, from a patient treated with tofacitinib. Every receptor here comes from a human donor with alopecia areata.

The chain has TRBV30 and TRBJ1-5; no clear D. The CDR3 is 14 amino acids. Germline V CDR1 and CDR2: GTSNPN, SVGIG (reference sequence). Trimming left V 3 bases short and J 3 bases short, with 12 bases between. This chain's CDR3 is CAWSLTSINQPQHF. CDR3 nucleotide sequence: TGTGCCTGGAGCTTAACTTCAATCAATCAGCCCCAGCATTTT.

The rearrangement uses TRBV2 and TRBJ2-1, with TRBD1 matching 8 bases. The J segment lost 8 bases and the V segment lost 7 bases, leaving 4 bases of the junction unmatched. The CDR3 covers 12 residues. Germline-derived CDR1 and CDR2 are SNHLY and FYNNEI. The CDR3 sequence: CASKDRVDEQFF. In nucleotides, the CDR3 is TGTGCCAGCAAGGACAGGGTGGATGAGCAGTTCTTC.

In DNA, the CDR3 is TGCAGCGTTGCCTTTGCGGGAGTACCAGATACGCAGTATTTT. Translating it yields CSVAFAGVPDTQYF. The chain links TRBV29-1 to TRBJ2-3; 7 bases match TRBD2. Germline V gene sequence: CDR1 SQVTM, CDR2 ANQGSEA. The CDR3 is 14 amino acids. V was pared by 4 bases and J by 4 bases, with 8 bases of the junction left unmatched.

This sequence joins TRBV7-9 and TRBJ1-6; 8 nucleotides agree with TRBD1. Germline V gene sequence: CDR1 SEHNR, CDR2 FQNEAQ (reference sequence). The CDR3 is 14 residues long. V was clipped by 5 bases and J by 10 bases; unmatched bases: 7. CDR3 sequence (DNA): TGTGCCAGCAGCAAAAGGGACAGGCTATCACCCCTCCACTTT. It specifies CASSKRDRLSPLHF.

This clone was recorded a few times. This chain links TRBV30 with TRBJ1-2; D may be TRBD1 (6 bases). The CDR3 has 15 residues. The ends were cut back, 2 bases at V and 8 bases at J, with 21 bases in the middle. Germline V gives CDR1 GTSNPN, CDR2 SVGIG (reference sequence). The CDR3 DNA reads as TGTGCCTGGAGTTTGAGTAGGAGGGGGAGCGGCGGCTACACCTTC. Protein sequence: CAWSLSRRGSGGYTF.

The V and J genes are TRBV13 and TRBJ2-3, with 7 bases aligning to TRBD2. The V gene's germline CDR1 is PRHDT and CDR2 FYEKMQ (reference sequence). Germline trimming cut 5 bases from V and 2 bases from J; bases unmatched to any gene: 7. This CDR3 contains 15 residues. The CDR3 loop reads CASSPRGLTTDTQYF. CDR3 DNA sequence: TGTGCCAGCAGCCCGAGGGGACTAACCACAGATACGCAGTATTTT.

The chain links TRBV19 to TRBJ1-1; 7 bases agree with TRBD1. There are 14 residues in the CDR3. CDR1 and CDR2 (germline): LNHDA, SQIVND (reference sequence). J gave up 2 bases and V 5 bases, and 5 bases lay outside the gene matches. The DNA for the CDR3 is TGTGCCAGTAGTTACGGGACAGCAAACACTGAAGCTTTCTTT. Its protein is CASSYGTANTEAFF.

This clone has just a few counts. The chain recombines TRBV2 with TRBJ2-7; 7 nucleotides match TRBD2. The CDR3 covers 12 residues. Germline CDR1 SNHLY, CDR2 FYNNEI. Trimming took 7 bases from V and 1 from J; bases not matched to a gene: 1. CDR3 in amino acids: CASIGGSYEQYF. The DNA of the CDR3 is TGTGCCAGCATCGGGGGGTCCTACGAGCAGTACTTC.

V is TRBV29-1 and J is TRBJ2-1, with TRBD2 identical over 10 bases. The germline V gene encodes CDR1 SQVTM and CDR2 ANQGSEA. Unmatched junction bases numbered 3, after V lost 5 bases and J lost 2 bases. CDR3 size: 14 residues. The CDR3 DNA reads TGCAGCGTTCCCAGCGGGAGGGCCTACAATGAGCAGTTCTTC. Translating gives CSVPSGRAYNEQFF.

CDR3 in DNA: TGTGCCAGCACGTACAGGGGGGGGAACTATGGCTACACCTTC. Its translation: CASTYRGGNYGYTF. The chain joins TRBV28 to TRBJ1-2, with TRBD1 matching 8 bases. The CDR3 runs to 14 residues. V shed 7 bases and J 2 bases; nucleotides not matched to a gene: 6. Germline V CDR1 and CDR2: MDHEN, SYDVKM.

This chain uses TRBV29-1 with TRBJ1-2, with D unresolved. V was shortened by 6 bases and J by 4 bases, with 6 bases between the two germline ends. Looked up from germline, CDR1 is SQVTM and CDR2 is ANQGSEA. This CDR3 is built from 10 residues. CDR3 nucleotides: TGCAGCGTGGGCTTCTATGGCTACACCTTC. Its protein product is CSVGFYGYTF.

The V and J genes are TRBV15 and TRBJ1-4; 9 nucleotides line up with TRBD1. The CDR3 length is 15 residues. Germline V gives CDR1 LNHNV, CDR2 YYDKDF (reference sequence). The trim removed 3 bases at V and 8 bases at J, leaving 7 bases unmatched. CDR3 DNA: TGTGCCACCAGCAGCCACAGGGGGCTGGGGGAAAAACTGTTTTTT. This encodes CATSSHRGLGEKLFF.

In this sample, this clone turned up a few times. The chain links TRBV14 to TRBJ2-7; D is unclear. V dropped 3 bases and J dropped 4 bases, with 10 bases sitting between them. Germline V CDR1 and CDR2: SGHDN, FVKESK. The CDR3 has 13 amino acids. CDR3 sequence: CASSHGPQYEQYF. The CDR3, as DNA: TGTGCCAGCAGCCACGGCCCACAATACGAGCAGTACTTC.

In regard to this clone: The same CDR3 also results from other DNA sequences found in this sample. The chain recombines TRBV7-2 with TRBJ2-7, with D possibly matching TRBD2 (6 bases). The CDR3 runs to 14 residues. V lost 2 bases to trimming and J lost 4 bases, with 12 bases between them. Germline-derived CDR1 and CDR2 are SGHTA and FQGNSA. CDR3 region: CASSLNPGAYEQYF. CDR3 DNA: TGTGCCAGCAGCTTAAATCCGGGAGCTTACGAGCAGTACTTC.

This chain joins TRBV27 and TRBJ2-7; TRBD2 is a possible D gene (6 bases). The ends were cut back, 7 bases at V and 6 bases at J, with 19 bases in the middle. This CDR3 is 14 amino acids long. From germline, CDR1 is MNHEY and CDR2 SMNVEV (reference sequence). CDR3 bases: TGTGCCAGCACCGGTAGCGGAGGGCTCGGCGAGCAGTACTTC. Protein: CASTGSGGLGEQYF.

In nucleotides, the CDR3 is TGTGCCAGCAGCCCGGGACAGGACTATGGCTACACCTTC. The encoded protein is CASSPGQDYGYTF. The genes are TRBV7-9 and TRBJ1-2; 8 nucleotides match TRBD1. Trimming removed 5 bases from V and 3 bases from J; junction bases left unmatched: 2. The CDR3 length is 13 residues. Per the germline V gene, CDR1 is SEHNR and CDR2 is FQNEAQ (reference sequence).

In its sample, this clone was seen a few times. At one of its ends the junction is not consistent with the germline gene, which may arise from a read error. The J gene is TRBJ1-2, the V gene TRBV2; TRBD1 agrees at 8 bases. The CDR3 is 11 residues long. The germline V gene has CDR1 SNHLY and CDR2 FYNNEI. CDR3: CSIPGGDGYTF. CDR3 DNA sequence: TGCTCCATACCAGGGGGCGATGGCTACACCTTC. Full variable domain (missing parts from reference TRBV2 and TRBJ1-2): EPEVTQTPSHQVTQMGQEVILRCVPISNHLYFYWYRQILGQKVEFLVSFYNNEISEKSEIFDDQFSVERPDGSNFTLKIRSTKLEDSAMYFCSIPGGDGYTFGSGTRLTVV.

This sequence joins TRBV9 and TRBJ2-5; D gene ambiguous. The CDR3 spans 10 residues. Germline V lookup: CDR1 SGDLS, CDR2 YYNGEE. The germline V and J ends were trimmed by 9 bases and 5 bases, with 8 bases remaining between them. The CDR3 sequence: CANHAETQYF. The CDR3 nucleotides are TGTGCCAACCATGCTGAGACCCAGTACTTC.

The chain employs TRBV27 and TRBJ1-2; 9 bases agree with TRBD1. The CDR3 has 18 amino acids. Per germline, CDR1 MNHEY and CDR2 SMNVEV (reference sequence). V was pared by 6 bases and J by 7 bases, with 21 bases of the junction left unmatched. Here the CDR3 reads CASSPRGTSDRGLSGYTF. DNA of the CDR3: TGTGCCAGCAGCCCCCGGGGGACATCGGACAGGGGACTTTCTGGCTACACCTTC.

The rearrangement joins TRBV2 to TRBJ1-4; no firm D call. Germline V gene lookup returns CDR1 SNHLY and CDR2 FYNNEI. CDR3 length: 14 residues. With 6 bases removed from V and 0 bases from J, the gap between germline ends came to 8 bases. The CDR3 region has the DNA TGTGCCAGCAGGCCACAGACAACTAATGAAAAACTGTTTTTT. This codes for CASRPQTTNEKLFF.

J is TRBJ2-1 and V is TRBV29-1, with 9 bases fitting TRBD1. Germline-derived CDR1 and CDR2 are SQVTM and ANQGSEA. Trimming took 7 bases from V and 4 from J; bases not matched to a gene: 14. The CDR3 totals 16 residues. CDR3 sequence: CSAPVPQGAHYNEQFF. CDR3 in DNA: TGCAGCGCCCCGGTTCCACAGGGGGCCCATTACAATGAGCAGTTCTTC.

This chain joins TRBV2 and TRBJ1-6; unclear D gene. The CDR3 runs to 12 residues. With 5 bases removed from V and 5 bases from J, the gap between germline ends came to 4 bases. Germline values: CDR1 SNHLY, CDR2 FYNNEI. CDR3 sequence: CASSTNNSPLHF. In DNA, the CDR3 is TGTGCCAGCAGTACCAATAATTCACCCCTCCACTTT.

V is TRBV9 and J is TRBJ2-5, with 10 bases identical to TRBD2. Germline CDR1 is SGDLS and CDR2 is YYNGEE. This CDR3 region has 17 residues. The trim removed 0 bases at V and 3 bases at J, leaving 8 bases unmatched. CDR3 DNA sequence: TGTGCCAGCAGCGTAGGTGCTAGCGGGAGACGGAAAGAGACCCAGTACTTC. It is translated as CASSVGASGRRKETQYF.

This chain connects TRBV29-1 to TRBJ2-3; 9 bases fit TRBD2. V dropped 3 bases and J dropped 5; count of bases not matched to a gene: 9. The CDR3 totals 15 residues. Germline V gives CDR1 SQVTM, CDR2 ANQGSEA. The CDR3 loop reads CSVDRGGGALDTQYF. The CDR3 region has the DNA TGCAGCGTTGATCGAGGCGGGGGGGCCTTAGATACGCAGTATTTT.

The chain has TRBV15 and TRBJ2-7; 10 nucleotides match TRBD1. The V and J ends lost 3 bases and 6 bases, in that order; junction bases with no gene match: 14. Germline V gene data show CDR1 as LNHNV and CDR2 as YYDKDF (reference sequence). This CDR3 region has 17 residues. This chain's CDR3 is CATSRERDRGYPGEQYF. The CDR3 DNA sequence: TGTGCCACCAGCAGGGAACGGGACAGGGGATATCCTGGCGAGCAGTACTTC.

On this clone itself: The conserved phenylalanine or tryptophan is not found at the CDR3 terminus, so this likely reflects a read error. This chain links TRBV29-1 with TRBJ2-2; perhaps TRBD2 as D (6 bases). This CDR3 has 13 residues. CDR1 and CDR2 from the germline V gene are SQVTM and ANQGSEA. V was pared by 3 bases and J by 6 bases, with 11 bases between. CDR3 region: CSVDRDSAGELFL. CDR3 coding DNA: TGCAGCGTTGATCGGGACTCCGCCGGGGAGCTGTTTCTT.

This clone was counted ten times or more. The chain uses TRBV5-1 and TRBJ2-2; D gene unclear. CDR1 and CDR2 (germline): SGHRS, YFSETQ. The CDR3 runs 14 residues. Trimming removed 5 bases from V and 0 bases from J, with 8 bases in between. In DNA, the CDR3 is TGCGCCAGCAGTCTACTCTCGAACACCGGGGAGCTGTTTTTT. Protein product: CASSLLSNTGELFF.